This T cell receptor beta chain emerged from a study of regulatory T cells in long-lasting Graves disease. Regarding time point: persistent/refractory GD, antithyroid drugs over 5 years with positive TRAb. There was RNA extracted from PBMCs, and the TCR library was made from it. This clonotype came up many times. Its antigen is not identified. In building TCR beta libraries, iRepertoire HTBI primers were used together with Arm-PCR of CDR3 regions. Via MiXCR, TCRdb re-called the multiplex PCR reads, giving one row per CDR3 protein. The profile shows 600,000 to 800,000 distinct CDR3 sequences, 30% of them singletons. Notes on the study in general: Exclusively peripheral blood, rather than thyroid tissue, was studied. Lower TCR diversity characterized persistent Graves' patients relative to newly diagnosed patients. Segments TRBV28, TRBJ1-2 and TRBJ2-5 showed preferential usage in persistent disease.

The CDR3 runs to 13 residues. Germline V lookup: CDR1 SNHLY, CDR2 FYNNEI. The V segment lost 9 bases and the J segment 5 bases; nucleotides outside the gene matches: 6. The TCR was taken from a female donor with Graves disease. This sample comprised peripheral blood mononuclear cells (PBMCs), obtained when the disease was refractory, from a patient treated with antithyroid drugs. This chain joins TRBV2 and TRBJ2-7, with TRBD2 matching over 11 bases. The CDR3 spells CASKLAGVDEQYF. DNA for the CDR3: TGTGCCAGTAAACTAGCGGGAGTTGACGAGCAGTACTTC. Supplemented by reference TRBV2 and TRBJ2-7, the full variable domain reads EPEVTQTPSHQVTQMGQEVILRCVPISNHLYFYWYRQILGQKVEFLVSFYNNEISEKSEIFDDQFSVERPDGSNFTLKIRSTKLEDSAMYFCASKLAGVDEQYFGPGTRLTVT.